The 13 T cell receptor beta chains presented below share a single source sample, sequenced in a study of Graves' ophthalmopathy and Graves' hyperthyroidism. RNA transcripts yielded amplified TCR beta CDR3 regions. First-round RT-PCR used HTBI primers; second-round multiplex PCR followed. One entry per CDR3 protein results from TCRdb running MiXCR on the multiplex PCR reads. The table lists over a million distinct CDR3 sequences, roughly 35% of them singletons, with over 8.5% in the top ten. The material sequenced was peripheral blood or thyroid tissue (not recorded which). These receptors were obtained from an adult man with Graves' hyperthyroidism.

This clonotype was found many times. The chain employs TRBV7-6 and TRBJ2-7; the match to TRBD1 covers 8 bases. Losses at the gene ends were 4 bases for V and 6 bases for J; bases not matched to a gene: 11. This CDR3 has 15 residues. Germline V gene data show CDR1 as SGHVS and CDR2 as FNYEAQ. The CDR3 reads CASSSQATGVREQYF. The CDR3 DNA sequence: TGTGCCAGCAGCTCCCAGGCGACAGGGGTGCGCGAGCAGTACTTC.

This clonotype was picked up many times. V gene TRBV7-2 combines with J gene TRBJ2-6; no reliable D call. The CDR3 length is 15 residues. Germline V gives CDR1 SGHTA, CDR2 FQGNSA. The germline V and J ends were trimmed by 4 bases and 9 bases, with 16 bases remaining between them. CDR3 sequence (DNA): TGTGCCAGCAGCTCCGGGCCACTTCTGGGCAACGTCCTGACTTTC. Translated, it gives CASSSGPLLGNVLTF.

This clonotype has just one count. With a much larger clone just one base away, this may be a read error. The V and J genes are TRBV6-6 and TRBJ1-2; 10 bases agree with TRBD1. CDR1 is MNHNY, CDR2 SVGAGI, per germline (reference sequence). V dropped 6 bases and J dropped 5; count of bases not matched to a gene: 3. The CDR3 has 13 amino acids. The CDR3 DNA follows: TGTGCCAGCAGAGACAGGGGGCAGTATGGCTACACCTTC. Protein sequence: CASRDRGQYGYTF.

This clonotype showed up many times. This chain joins TRBV19 and TRBJ1-5; D is ambiguous. Germline CDR1 and CDR2: LNHDA and SQIVND (reference sequence). The CDR3 is 11 residues long. Trimming stripped 4 bases from V and 8 bases from J, with 6 bases between. This CDR3 reads CASSTGEPQHF. The CDR3 coding sequence is TGTGCCAGTAGTACCGGGGAGCCCCAGCATTTT.

This clonotype showed up many times. The V gene is TRBV5-1, the J gene TRBJ1-3; 8 bases align to TRBD1. CDR1 SGHRS and CDR2 YFSETQ come from the germline V gene. The V and J ends lost 3 bases and 3 bases, in that order; junction bases with no gene match: 2. The CDR3 is 14 residues long. The DNA of the CDR3 is TGCGCCAGCAGCTCGACAGGGGTTGGAAACACCATATATTTT. As protein: CASSSTGVGNTIYF.

This clonotype was seen ten or more times. The rearrangement links TRBV24-1 to TRBJ1-5; D not certain. CDR1 is KGHDR and CDR2 is SFDVKD in the germline V gene. The V end was cut by 8 bases, the J end by 2 bases, with 9 bases between. This CDR3 is 13 amino acids long. The CDR3 region is CATKGVGNQPQHF. As DNA, the CDR3 is TGTGCCACCAAGGGCGTGGGCAATCAGCCCCAGCATTTT.

About this clonotype: Given a much more abundant clone one base away, this may be a read error. The conserved closing phenylalanine or tryptophan is absent in this CDR3, likely reflecting a read error. This chain uses TRBV20-1 with TRBJ1-2; no clear D. Looked up from germline, CDR1 is DFQATT and CDR2 is SNEGSKA (reference sequence). The CDR3 loop spans 13 amino acids. V was pared by 6 bases and J by 4 bases, with 15 bases between. CDR3 sequence (DNA): TGCAGTGCCCGTCGGGCAAACGCCTATGGCTACACCCTC. Its translation: CSARRANAYGYTL.

The chain uses TRBV7-3 and TRBJ2-5; D might be TRBD2 (5 bases). This CDR3 is 13 amino acids long. Germline CDR1 and CDR2: SGHTA and FQGTGA. V was cut by 6 bases and J by 7 bases, with 15 bases left in between. The CDR3 nucleotides are TGTGCCAGCAGATTGGGAGTTCGGGGGACCCAGTACTTC. It specifies CASRLGVRGTQYF.

As for this clonotype: Given a much more abundant clone one base away, this may be a read error. The chain combines TRBV6-5 with TRBJ2-7; D remains unclear. CDR1 and CDR2 (germline): MNHEY, SVGAGI. V lost 7 bases to trimming and J lost 4 bases, with 14 bases between them. This CDR3 has 13 amino acids. CDR3 sequence: CASNSEEPYEQYF. DNA of the CDR3: TGTGCCAGCAATTCCGAGGAGCCTTACGAGCAGTACTTC.

The V and J genes are TRBV28 and TRBJ1-1; D call uncertain. Trimming took off 3 bases at V and 5 bases at J, with 10 bases between the two ends. This CDR3 spans 13 amino acids. CDR1 MDHEN and CDR2 SYDVKM come from the germline V gene. Written as DNA, the CDR3 is TGTGCCAGCAGTTTGGTGACACTTACTGAAGCTTTCTTT. Residues: CASSLVTLTEAFF.

In this sample, this clonotype turned up a few times. The chain has TRBV7-9 and TRBJ2-7, with D possibly TRBD2 on 5 matching bases. Germline V CDR1 and CDR2: SEHNR, FQNEAQ (reference sequence). The CDR3 is 10 amino acids. Between the trimmed V and J ends, which lost 5 bases and 6 bases, there was a span of 5 bases. CDR3 sequence reads: CASSRGEQYF. The DNA for the CDR3 is TGTGCCAGCAGCCGGGGCGAGCAGTACTTC.

This clonotype was detected only a few times. The chain has TRBV20-1 and TRBJ1-5; D ambiguous. CDR1 is DFQATT and CDR2 is SNEGSKA in the germline V gene (reference sequence). Trimming took off 8 bases at V and 9 bases at J, with 17 bases between the two ends. The CDR3 has 12 amino acids. CDR3 protein: CSSRGPGRPQHF. CDR3 nucleotide sequence: TGCAGTTCACGAGGGCCCGGAAGGCCCCAGCATTTT.

With respect to this clonotype: An end of the junction does not agree with germline; a read error may underlie this. The V call is TRBV12-3 or TRBV12-4, the J call TRBJ2-5; 11 bases align to TRBD2. The CDR3 extends over 18 amino acids. The CDR3 DNA reads as TGTGCCACCAGTGGGTCGAAGGTTAGCGGGGGGGCGTCGGAGACCCAGTACTTC. Translating gives CATSGSKVSGGASETQYF.